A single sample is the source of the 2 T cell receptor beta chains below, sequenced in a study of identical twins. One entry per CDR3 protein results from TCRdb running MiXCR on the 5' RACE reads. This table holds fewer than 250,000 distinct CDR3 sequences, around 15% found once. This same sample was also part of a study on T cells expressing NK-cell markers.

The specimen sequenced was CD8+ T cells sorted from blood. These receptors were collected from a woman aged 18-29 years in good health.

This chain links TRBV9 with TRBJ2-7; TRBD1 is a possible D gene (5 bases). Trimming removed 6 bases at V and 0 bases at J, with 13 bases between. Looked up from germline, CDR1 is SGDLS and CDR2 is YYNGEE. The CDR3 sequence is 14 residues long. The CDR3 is CASNPSGFSYEQYF. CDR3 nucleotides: TGTGCCAGCAATCCCTCAGGGTTCTCCTACGAGCAGTACTTC.

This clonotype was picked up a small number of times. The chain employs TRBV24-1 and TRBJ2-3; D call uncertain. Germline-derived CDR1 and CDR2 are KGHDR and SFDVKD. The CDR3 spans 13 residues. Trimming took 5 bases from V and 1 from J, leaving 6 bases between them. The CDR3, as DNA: TGTGCCACCAGTGCTTCGGGCACAGATACGCAGTATTTT. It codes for CATSASGTDTQYF.